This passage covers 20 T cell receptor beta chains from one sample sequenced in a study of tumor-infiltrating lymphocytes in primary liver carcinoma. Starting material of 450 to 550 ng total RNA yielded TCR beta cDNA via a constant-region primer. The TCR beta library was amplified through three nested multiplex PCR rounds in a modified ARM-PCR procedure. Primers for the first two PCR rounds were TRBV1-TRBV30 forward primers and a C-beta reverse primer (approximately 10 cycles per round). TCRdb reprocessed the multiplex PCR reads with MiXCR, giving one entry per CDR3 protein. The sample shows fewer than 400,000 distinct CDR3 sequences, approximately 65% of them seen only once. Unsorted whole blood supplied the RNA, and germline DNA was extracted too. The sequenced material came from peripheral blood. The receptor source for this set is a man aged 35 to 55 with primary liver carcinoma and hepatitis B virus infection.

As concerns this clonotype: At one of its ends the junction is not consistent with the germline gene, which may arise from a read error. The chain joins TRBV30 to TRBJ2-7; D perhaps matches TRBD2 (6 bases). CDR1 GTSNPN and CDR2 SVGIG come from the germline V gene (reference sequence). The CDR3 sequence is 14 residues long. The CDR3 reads CVWRDPSGIYEQYF. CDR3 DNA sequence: TGTGTCTGGAGGGACCCCAGTGGTATTTACGAGCAGTACTTC. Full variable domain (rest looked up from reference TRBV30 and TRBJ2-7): SQTIHQWPATLVQPVGSPLSLECTVEGTSNPNLYWYRQAAGRGLQLLFYSVGIGQISSEVPQNLSASRPQDRQFILSSKKLLLSDSGFYLCVWRDPSGIYEQYFGPGTRLTVT.

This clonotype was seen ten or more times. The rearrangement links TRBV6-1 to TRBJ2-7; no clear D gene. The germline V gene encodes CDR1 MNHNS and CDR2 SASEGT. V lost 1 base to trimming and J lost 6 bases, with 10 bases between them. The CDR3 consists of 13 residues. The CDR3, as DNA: TGTGCCAGCAGTGAAGAGTCCTGGCGCGAGCAGTACTTC. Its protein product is CASSEESWREQYF.

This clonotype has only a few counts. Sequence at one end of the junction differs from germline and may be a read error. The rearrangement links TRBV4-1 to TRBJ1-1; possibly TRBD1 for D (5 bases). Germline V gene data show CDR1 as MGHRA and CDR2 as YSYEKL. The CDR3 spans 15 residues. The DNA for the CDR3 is TGCGCCAGCAGCCAAGAATACGGGGCCGGCACTGGAGCTTTCTTT. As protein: CASSQEYGAGTGAFF.

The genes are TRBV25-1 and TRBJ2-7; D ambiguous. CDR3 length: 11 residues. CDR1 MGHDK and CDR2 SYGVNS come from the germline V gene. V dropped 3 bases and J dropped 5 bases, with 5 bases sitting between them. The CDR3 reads CASSDSDEQYF. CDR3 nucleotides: TGTGCCAGCAGTGATTCGGACGAGCAGTACTTC.

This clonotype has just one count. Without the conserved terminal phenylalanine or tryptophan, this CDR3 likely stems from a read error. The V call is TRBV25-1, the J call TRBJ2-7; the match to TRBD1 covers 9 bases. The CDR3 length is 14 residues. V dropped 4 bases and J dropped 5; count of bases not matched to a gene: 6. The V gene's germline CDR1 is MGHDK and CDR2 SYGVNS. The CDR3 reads CASSGPGTGHEQYL. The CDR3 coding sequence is TGTGCCAGCAGTGGGCCCGGGACAGGGCACGAGCAGTACTTA.

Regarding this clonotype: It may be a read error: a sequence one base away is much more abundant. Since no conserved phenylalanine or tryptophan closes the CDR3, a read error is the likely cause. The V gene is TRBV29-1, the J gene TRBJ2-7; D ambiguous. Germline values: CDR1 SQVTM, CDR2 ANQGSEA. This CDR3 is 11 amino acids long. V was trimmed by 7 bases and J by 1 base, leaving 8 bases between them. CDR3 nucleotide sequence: TGCAGCGCCACGGTATCCTACGAGCAGTACTCC. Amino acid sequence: CSATVSYEQYS.

The CDR3 DNA reads TGTGCCAGCAGGTGGGGCGTTGAGGGTGGCTACACCTTC. This sequence encodes CASRWGVEGGYTF. The chain recombines TRBV6-1 with TRBJ1-2; a possible D gene is TRBD1 (5 bases). The V end was cut by 6 bases, the J end by 7 bases, with 15 bases between. Germline CDR1 and CDR2: MNHNS and SASEGT. The CDR3 has 13 residues.

CDR3 sequence (DNA): TGTGCCAGCAGTATAGGACAGGGTGTTAGGCTGTTTTTT. Its protein is CASSIGQGVRLFF. The chain has TRBV12-3 or TRBV12-4 and TRBJ2-2; 8 nucleotides agree with TRBD1. V shed 5 bases, J shed 13 bases, and the junction held 9 bases outside the gene matches. The CDR3 is 13 amino acids.

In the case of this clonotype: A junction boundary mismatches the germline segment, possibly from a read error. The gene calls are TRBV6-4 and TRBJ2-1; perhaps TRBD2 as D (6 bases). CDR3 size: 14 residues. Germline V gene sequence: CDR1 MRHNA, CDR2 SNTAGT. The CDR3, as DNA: TGTGCCAGCCACCTAGCGAGCTCCTACAATGAGCGGTTCTTC. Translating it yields CASHLASSYNERFF.

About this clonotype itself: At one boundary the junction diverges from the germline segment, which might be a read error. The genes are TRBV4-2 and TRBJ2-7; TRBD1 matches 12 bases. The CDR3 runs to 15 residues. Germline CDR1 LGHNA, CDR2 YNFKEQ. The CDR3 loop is CARSRGDRGQYEQYF. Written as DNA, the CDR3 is TGTGCCAGGAGCCGGGGGGACAGGGGGCAGTACGAGCAGTACTTC.

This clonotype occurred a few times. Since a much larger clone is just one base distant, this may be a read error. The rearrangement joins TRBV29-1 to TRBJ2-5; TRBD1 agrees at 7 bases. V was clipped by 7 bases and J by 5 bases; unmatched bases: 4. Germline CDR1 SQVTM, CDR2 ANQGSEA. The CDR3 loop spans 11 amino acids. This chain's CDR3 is CSAGQSETQYF. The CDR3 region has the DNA TGCAGCGCGGGACAGTCGGAGACCCAGTACTTC.

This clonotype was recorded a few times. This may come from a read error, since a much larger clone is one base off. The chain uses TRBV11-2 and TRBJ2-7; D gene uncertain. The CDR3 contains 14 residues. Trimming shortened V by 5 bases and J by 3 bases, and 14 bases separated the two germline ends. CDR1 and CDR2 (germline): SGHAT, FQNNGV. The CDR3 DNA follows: TGTGCCAGCAGCCCAATGCTGATGGGCTACGAGCAGTACTTC. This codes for CASSPMLMGYEQYF.

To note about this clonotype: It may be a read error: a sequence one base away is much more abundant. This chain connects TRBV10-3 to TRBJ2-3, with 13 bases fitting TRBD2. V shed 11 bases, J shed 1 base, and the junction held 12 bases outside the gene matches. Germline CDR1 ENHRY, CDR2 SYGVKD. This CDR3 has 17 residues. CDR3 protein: CAARAGTSGIRTDTQYF. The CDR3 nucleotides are TGTGCCGCCCGGGCCGGGACTAGCGGGATCCGCACAGATACGCAGTATTTT.

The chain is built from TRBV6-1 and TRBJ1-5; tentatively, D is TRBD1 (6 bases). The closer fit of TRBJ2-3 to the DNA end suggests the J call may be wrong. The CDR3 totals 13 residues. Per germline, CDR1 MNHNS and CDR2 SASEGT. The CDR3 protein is CASGRQVNQPQYF. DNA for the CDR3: TGTGCCAGCGGCCGACAGGTCAATCAGCCCCAGTATTTT.

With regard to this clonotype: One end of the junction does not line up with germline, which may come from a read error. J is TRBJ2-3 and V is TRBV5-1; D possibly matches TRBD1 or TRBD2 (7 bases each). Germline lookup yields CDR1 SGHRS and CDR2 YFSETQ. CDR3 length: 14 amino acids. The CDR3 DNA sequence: TGCGCGAGCAGCTTGGGAGGGGGCGCAGATACGCAGTATTTT. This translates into CASSLGGGADTQYF.

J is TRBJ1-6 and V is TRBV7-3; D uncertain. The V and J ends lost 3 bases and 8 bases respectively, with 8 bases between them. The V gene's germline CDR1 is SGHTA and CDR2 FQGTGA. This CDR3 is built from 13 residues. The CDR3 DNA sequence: TGTGCCAGCAGCTTGGGTGGGGATTCACCCCTCCACTTT. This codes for CASSLGGDSPLHF.

CDR3 sequence reads: CASISPRGGGNYGYTF. CDR3 DNA: TGTGCCAGCATCTCCCCCAGGGGGGGGGGGAACTATGGCTACACCTTC. The gene calls are TRBV28 and TRBJ1-2; TRBD1 aligns across 7 bases. CDR1 MDHEN and CDR2 SYDVKM come from the germline V gene. After removal of 7 bases from V and 2 bases from J, the junction contained 13 bases not matched to a gene. CDR3 length: 16 amino acids.

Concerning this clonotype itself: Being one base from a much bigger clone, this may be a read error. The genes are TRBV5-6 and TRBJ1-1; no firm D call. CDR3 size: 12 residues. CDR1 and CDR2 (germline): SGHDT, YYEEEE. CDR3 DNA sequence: TGTGCCAGCAGATTGGTTGGTACGGAAGCTTTCTTT. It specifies CASRLVGTEAFF.

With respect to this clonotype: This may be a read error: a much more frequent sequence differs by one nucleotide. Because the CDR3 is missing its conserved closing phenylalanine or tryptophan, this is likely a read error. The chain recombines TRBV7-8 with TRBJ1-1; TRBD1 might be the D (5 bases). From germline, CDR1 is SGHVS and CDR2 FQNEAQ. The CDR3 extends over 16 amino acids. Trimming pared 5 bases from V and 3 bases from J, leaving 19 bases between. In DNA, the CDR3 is TGTGCCAGCAGCCCCATTCGGGGGAACCGGGACACTGAAGCTTTCTAT. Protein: CASSPIRGNRDTEAFY.

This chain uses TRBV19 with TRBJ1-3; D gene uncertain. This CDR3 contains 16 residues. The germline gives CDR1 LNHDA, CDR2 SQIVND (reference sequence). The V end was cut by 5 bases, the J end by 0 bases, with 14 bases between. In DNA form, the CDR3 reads TGTGCCAGTAGTCGGGTAGGGTCCTTCTCTGGAAACACCATATATTTT. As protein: CASSRVGSFSGNTIYF.